The T cell receptor beta chain under discussion was sequenced for a study of blood T cell repertoires in COVID-19. Using immunoSEQ multiplex PCR, the repertoire was profiled, and TCRdb retains in-frame clones only, with some absent. The repertoire includes 250,000 or so clones, 80% to 90% of them detected once, and over 1.5% sits in the top ten. Germline assignment: CDR1 LNHNV and CDR2 YYDKDF (reference sequence). The CDR3 loop spans 16 amino acids. Trimming cost V 0 bases and J 5 bases; bases outside gene matches: 9. This clonotype was sampled from a woman aged 50 to 65 who had recovered from COVID-19. What was sequenced was PBMCs or T cells enriched from blood (not recorded which). The chain is built from TRBV15 and TRBJ1-1, with 7 bases identical to TRBD1. Here the CDR3 DNA reads TGTGCCACCAGCAGAGAGAGACACAGGGGAGAAACTGAAGCTTTCTTT. It encodes CATSRERHRGETEAFF.